The clone carrying this TCR beta chain has just one count. The data were taken from a study of patients and donors after allogeneic stem cell transplantation. Trimming pared 5 bases from V and 0 bases from J, leaving 8 bases between. This CDR3 comprises 14 residues. Each CDR3 protein gets one entry after TCRdb re-called the RT-PCR reads with MiXCR. The sample includes roughly 180,000 distinct CDR3 sequences, around 41% of them seen just once. The chain joins TRBV12-3 or TRBV12-4 to TRBJ1-3; D may be TRBD1 (6 bases). The sample taken for sequencing was blood, either unsorted or a sorted T cell fraction (not recorded which). The sequence came from a human donor who was either an allogeneic HSCT recipient or a stem cell or donor lymphocyte infusion donor (not recorded which). It is not recorded whose cells these are; they may come from a transplant donor. CDR3 DNA sequence: TGTGCCAGCAGTATAGGGGGCTCTGGAAACACCATATATTTT. It codes for CASSIGGSGNTIYF.